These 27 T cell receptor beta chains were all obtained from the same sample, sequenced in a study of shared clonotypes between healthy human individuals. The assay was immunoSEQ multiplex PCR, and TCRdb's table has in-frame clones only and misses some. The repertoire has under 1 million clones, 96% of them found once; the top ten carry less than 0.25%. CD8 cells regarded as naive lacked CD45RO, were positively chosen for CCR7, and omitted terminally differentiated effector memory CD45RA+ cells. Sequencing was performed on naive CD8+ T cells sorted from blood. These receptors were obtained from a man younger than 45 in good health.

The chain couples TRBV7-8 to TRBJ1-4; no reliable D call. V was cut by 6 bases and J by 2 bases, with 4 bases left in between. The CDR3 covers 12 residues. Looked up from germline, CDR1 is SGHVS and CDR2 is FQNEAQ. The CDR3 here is CASRGTNEKLFF. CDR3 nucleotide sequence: TGTGCCAGCAGAGGGACTAATGAAAAACTGTTTTTT.

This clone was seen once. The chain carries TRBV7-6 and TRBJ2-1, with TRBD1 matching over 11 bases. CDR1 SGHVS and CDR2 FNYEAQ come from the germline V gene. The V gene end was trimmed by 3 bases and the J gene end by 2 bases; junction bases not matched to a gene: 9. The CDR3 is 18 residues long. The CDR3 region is CASSFGTGGRGPYNEQFF. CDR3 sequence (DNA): TGTGCCAGCAGCTTCGGGACAGGGGGTAGAGGGCCCTACAATGAGCAGTTCTTC.

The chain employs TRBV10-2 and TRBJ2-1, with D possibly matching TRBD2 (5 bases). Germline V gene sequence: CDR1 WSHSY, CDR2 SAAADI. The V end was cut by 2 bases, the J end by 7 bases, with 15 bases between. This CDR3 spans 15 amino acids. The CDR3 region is CASSERLGVRNEQFF. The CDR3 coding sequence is TGCGCCAGCAGTGAGCGCCTGGGAGTTCGGAATGAGCAGTTCTTC.

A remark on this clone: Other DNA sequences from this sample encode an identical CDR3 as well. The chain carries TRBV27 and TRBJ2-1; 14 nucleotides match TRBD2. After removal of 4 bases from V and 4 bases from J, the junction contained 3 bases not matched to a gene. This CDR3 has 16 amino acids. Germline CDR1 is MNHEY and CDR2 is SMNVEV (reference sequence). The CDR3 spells CASSSGTSGRYNEQFF. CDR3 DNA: TGTGCCAGCAGTTCAGGGACTAGCGGGAGATACAATGAGCAGTTCTTC.

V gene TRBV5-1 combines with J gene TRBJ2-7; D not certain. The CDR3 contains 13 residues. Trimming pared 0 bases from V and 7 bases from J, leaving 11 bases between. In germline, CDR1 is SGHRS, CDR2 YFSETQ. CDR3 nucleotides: TGCGCCAGCAGCTTGGGTCATTCCTGGGAGCAGTACTTC. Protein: CASSLGHSWEQYF.

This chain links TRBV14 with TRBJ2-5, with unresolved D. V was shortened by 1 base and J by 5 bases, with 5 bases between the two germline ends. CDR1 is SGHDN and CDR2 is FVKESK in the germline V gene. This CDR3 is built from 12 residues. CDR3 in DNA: TGTGCCAGCAGCCAAGTCCGGGAGACCCAGTACTTC. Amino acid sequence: CASSQVRETQYF.

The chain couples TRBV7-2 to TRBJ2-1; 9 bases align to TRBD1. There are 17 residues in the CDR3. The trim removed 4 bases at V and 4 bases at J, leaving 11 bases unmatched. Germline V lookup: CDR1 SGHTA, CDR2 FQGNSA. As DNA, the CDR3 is TGTGCCAGCAGCTCTGGGACAGGGTACGTAAAGTACAATGAGCAGTTCTTC. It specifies CASSSGTGYVKYNEQFF.

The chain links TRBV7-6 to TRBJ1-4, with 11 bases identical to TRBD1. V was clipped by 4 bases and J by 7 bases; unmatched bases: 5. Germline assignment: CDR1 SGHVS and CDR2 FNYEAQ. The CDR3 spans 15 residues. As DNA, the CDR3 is TGTGCCAGCAGCTCGAAGGACAGGGGGCGTGAAAAACTGTTTTTT. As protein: CASSSKDRGREKLFF. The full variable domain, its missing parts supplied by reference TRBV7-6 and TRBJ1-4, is GAGVSQSPRYKVTKRGQDVALRCDPISGHVSLYWYRQALGQGPEFLTYFNYEAQQDKSGLPNDRFSAERPEGSISTLTIQRTEQRDSAMYRCASSSKDRGREKLFFGSGTQLSVL.

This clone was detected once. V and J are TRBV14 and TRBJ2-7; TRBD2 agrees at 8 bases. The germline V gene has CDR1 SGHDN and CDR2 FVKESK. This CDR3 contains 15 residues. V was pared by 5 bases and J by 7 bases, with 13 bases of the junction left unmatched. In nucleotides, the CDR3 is TGTGCCAGCAGCGAAGGTTGGACTAGCCTTTATGAGCAGTACTTC. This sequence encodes CASSEGWTSLYEQYF. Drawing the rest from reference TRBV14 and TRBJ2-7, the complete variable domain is EAGVTQFPSHSVIEKGQTVTLRCDPISGHDNLYWYRRVMGKEIKFLLHFVKESKQDESGMPNNRFLAERTGGTYSTLKVQPAELEDSGVYFCASSEGWTSLYEQYFGPGTRLTVT.

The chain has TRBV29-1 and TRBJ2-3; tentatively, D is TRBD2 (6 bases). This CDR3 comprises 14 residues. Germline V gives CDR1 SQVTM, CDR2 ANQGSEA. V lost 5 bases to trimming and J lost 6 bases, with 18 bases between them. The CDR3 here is CSVHSGVRGDTQYF. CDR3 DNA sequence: TGCAGCGTTCACTCGGGAGTACGTGGGGATACGCAGTATTTT.

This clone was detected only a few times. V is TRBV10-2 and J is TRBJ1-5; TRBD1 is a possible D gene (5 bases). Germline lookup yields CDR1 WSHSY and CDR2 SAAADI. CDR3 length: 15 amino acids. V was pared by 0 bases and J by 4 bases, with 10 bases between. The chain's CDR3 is CASSESAGFNQPQHF. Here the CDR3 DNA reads TGCGCCAGCAGTGAGTCGGCAGGGTTTAATCAGCCCCAGCATTTT.

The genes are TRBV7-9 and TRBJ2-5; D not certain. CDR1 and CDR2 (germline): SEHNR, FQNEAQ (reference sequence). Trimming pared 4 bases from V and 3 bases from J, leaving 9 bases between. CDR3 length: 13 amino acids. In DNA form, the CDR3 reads TGTGCCAGCAGCTCCCGGACGGAAGAGACCCAGTACTTC. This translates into CASSSRTEETQYF.

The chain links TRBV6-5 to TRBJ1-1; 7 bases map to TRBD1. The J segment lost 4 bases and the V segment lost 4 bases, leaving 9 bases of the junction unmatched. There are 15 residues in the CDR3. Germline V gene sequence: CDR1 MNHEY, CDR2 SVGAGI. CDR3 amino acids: CASSSTTGPGTEAFF. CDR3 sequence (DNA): TGTGCCAGCAGTTCCACGACAGGGCCGGGCACTGAAGCTTTCTTT.

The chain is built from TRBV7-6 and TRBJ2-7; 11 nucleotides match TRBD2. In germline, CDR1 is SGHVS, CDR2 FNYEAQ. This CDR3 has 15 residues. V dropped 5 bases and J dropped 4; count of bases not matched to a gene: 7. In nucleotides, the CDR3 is TGTGCCAGCAGCCCTACTAGCGGGAGAGGTTACGAGCAGTACTTC. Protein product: CASSPTSGRGYEQYF.

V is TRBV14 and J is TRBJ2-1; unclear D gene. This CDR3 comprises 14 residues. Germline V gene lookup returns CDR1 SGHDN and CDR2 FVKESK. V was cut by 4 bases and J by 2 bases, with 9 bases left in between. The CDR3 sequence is CASSLFETYNEQFF. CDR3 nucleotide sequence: TGTGCCAGCAGCCTGTTTGAGACCTACAATGAGCAGTTCTTC.

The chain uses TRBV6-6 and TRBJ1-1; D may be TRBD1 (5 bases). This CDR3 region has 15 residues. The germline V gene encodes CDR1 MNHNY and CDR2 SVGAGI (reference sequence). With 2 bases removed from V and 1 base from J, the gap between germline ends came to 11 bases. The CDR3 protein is CASSYSQGPNTEAFF. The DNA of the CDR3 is TGTGCCAGCAGTTACAGCCAGGGACCGAACACTGAAGCTTTCTTT.

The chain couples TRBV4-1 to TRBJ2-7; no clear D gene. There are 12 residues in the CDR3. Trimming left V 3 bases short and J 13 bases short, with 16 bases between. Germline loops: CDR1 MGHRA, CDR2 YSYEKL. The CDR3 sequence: CASSHVRDQLYF. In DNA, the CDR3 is TGCGCCAGCAGCCATGTCCGAGACCAACTTTACTTC.

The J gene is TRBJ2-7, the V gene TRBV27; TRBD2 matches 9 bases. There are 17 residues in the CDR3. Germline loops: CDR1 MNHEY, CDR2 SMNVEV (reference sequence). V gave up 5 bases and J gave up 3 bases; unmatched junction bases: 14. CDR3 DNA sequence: TGTGCCAGCAGTCTCCTCGGAATAGCGGGAGTTGGCTACGAGCAGTACTTC. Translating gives CASSLLGIAGVGYEQYF.

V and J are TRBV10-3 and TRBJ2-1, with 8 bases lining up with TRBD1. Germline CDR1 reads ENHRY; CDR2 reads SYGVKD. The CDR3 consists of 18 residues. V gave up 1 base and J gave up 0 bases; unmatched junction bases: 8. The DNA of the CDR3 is TGTGCCATCAGTGAGTTTGATAGGACAGGGAGCTCCTACAATGAGCAGTTCTTC. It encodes CAISEFDRTGSSYNEQFF.

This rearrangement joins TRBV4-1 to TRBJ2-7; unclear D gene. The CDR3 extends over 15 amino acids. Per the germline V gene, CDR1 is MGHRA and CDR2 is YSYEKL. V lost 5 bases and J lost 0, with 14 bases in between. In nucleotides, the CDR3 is TGCGCCAGCAGCTTCGGGCCCAAATACTCCTACGAGCAGTACTTC. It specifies CASSFGPKYSYEQYF.

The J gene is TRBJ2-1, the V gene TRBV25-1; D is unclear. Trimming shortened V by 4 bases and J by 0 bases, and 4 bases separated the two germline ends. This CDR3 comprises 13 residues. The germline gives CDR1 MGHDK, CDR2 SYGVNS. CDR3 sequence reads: CASSGASYNEQFF. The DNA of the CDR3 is TGTGCCAGCAGTGGTGCCTCCTACAATGAGCAGTTCTTC.

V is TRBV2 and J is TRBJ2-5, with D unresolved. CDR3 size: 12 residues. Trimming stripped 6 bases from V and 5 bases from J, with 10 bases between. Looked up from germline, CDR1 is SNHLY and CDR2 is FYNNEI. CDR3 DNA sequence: TGTGCCAGCAGGGTGGGGTTGGAGACCCAGTACTTC. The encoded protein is CASRVGLETQYF.

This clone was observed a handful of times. CDR3 sequence reads: CASSEMNTEAFF. CDR3 in DNA: TGTGCCAGCAGTGAAATGAACACTGAAGCTTTCTTT. The V and J genes are TRBV2 and TRBJ1-1; D unclear. Germline-derived CDR1 and CDR2 are SNHLY and FYNNEI. V dropped 2 bases and J dropped 0 bases, with 1 base sitting between them. This CDR3 has 12 amino acids.

For the CDR3, the DNA is TGTGCCAGCAGCGCCCTTGGGGGGCCGGACGGGGAGCTGTTTTTT. Residues: CASSALGGPDGELFF. The chain has TRBV9 and TRBJ2-2; D may match TRBD1 or TRBD2 (6 bases each). This CDR3 is 15 amino acids long. V was pared by 3 bases and J by 7 bases, with 16 bases between. CDR1 and CDR2 (germline): SGDLS, YYNGEE.

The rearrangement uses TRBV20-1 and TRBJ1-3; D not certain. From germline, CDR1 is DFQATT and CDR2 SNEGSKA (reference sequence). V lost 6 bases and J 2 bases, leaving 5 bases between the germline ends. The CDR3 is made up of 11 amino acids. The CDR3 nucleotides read TGCAGTGCCAGGACTGGAAACACCATATATTTT. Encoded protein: CSARTGNTIYF.

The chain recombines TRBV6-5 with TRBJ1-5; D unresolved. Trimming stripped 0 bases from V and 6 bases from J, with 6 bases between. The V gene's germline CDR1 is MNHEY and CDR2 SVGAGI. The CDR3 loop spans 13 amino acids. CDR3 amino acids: CASSYSRRQPQHF. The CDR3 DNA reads TGTGCCAGCAGTTACTCGCGACGTCAGCCCCAGCATTTT.

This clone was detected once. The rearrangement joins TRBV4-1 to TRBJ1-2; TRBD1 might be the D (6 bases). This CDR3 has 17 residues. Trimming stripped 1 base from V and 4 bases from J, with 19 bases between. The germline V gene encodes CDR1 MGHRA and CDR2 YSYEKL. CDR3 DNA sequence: TGCGCCAGCAGCCAAGCCCCCGACGGGGAGGGGGTCTATGGCTACACCTTC. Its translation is CASSQAPDGEGVYGYTF.